This entry is about one T cell receptor (beta chain). The antigen is not known. V was pared by 6 bases and J by 5 bases, with 11 bases of the junction left unmatched. There are 17 residues in the CDR3. Germline-derived CDR1 and CDR2 are SGHDT and YYEEEE. The study ran its PCR with 60 Vbeta and 13 Jbeta primers. The repertoire was sequenced with immunoSEQ multiplex PCR; TCRdb's copy has only in-frame clones and lacks some. The top ten hold roughly 2% of the sample, which has 250,000 to 300,000 clones, about four fifths seen once. This sample is drawn from a study of cytomegalovirus exposure and HLA in healthy donors. Whole-study results and caveats: In vitro data verified a few CMV-associated chains as specific for CMV antigens.

The V call is TRBV5-6, the J call TRBJ2-1; 13 bases are shared with TRBD2. This TCR was recovered from a woman aged 40 to 50 in good health and CMV-seropositive. Sequenced: PBMCs. The CDR3 sequence: CASTGLGTSGIHNEQFF. CDR3 DNA sequence: TGTGCCAGCACAGGATTAGGGACTAGCGGGATCCACAATGAGCAGTTCTTC.